The 31 T cell receptor beta chains given below trace back to one sample, sequenced in a study of T cells in Graves' hyperthyroidism and ophthalmopathy. TCR beta CDR3 regions were amplified from RNA transcripts. The TCR CDR3 first-round RT-PCR relied on the HTBI primer set. TCRdb re-derived calls from the multiplex PCR reads in MiXCR, one entry per CDR3 protein. The sample has fewer than 800,000 distinct CDR3 sequences, about a sixth seen once. The sequenced sample consisted of blood. The receptor set was obtained from a man aged 18 to 30 with Graves' hyperthyroidism.

This clonotype was seen repeatedly, ten times or more. The V call is TRBV12-3 or TRBV12-4, the J call TRBJ1-2; weak D call: TRBD1 (5 bases). V gave up 1 base and J gave up 7 bases, with 10 bases separating them. CDR3 length equals 13 residues. CDR3 sequence: CASSLGTPGGYTF. CDR3 bases: TGTGCCAGCAGTTTAGGGACACCCGGTGGCTACACCTTC.

This sequence joins TRBV6-2 or TRBV6-3 and TRBJ2-1, with D possibly matching TRBD1 (7 bases). The length of the CDR3 is 16 residues. The V and J ends lost 0 bases and 6 bases respectively, with 15 bases between them. The germline V gene has CDR1 MNHEY and CDR2 SVGEGT. CDR3 sequence reads: CASSYSTQGGFNEQFF. CDR3 DNA sequence: TGTGCCAGCAGTTACTCGACGCAGGGGGGCTTCAATGAGCAGTTCTTC.

This chain joins TRBV27 and TRBJ2-7, with 9 bases that match TRBD2. Germline V gene lookup returns CDR1 MNHEY and CDR2 SMNVEV (reference sequence). Germline trimming cut 0 bases from V and 3 bases from J; bases unmatched to any gene: 9. The CDR3 extends over 17 amino acids. This CDR3 reads CASSLSGGSGRYYEQYF. DNA of the CDR3: TGTGCCAGCAGTTTATCGGGTGGTAGCGGGAGATACTACGAGCAGTACTTC.

The rearrangement uses TRBV7-2 and TRBJ2-2, with D unclear. V lost 5 bases to trimming and J lost 4 bases, with 14 bases between them. This CDR3 contains 15 residues. Germline V CDR1 and CDR2: SGHTA, FQGNSA. CDR3 bases: TGTGCCAGCAGCACGCAAAGGGTCGGCACCGGGGAGCTGTTTTTT. Translation gives CASSTQRVGTGELFF. Filled out from reference TRBV7-2 and TRBJ2-2, the complete variable domain reads GAGVSQSPSNKVTEKGKDVELRCDPISGHTALYWYRQSLGQGLEFLIYFQGNSAPDKSGLPSDRFSAERTGGSVSTLTIQRTQQEDSAVYLCASSTQRVGTGELFFGEGSRLTVL.

This clonotype turned up a few times. The gene calls are TRBV13 and TRBJ2-4, with 15 bases identical to TRBD2. J was trimmed by 11 bases and V by 5 bases; bases with no gene match: 16. From germline, CDR1 is PRHDT and CDR2 FYEKMQ (reference sequence). CDR3 length: 18 amino acids. This CDR3 reads CASSRGLAGGPGGGVQYF. The CDR3 DNA sequence: TGTGCCAGCAGCCGGGGACTAGCGGGAGGCCCGGGGGGAGGGGTTCAGTACTTC. The whole variable domain, filled in from reference TRBV13 and TRBJ2-4, reads AAGVIQSPRHLIKEKRETATLKCYPIPRHDTVYWYQQGPGQDPQFLISFYEKMQSDKGSIPDRFSAQQFSDYHSELNMSSLELGDSALYFCASSRGLAGGPGGGVQYFGAGTRLSVL.

V gene TRBV25-1 combines with J gene TRBJ2-1; D possibly matches TRBD1 or TRBD2 (5 bases each). The CDR3 totals 15 residues. Germline V gene sequence: CDR1 MGHDK, CDR2 SYGVNS. V lost 3 bases and J 4 bases, leaving 13 bases between the germline ends. The CDR3 spells CASSDLGDRYNEQFF. As DNA, the CDR3 is TGTGCCAGCAGTGATCTGGGGGATAGATACAATGAGCAGTTCTTC.

CDR3 nucleotides: TGCAGCCTCCCCGGGACTAGCTCCTACAATGAGCAGTTCTTC. This gives the protein CSLPGTSSYNEQFF. The chain is built from TRBV29-1 and TRBJ2-1; 8 bases are a match to TRBD2. Trimming removed 8 bases from V and 0 bases from J; junction bases left unmatched: 6. The V gene's germline CDR1 is SQVTM and CDR2 ANQGSEA. The CDR3 length is 14 residues.

Worth noting for this clonotype: Since a much larger clone is just one base distant, this may be a read error. Likely a read error: the CDR3 ends without its conserved phenylalanine or tryptophan. CDR3 sequence reads: CASSLSRGDEQYI. Written as DNA, the CDR3 is TGTGCCAGCAGTTTATCTAGAGGGGACGAGCAGTACATC. V and J are TRBV28 and TRBJ2-7; D is tentatively TRBD1 or TRBD2 (5 bases each). Germline assignment: CDR1 MDHEN and CDR2 SYDVKM. The CDR3 sequence is 13 residues long. V gave up 1 base and J gave up 5 bases, with 9 bases separating them.

This clonotype was seen ten or more times. The V and J genes are TRBV10-3 and TRBJ1-2; no clear D. V gave up 0 bases and J gave up 4 bases, with 12 bases separating them. CDR1 ENHRY and CDR2 SYGVKD come from the germline V gene. The CDR3 consists of 15 residues. The DNA of the CDR3 is TGTGCCATCAGTGAGTCGAGAGGGCAGATCTATGGCTACACCTTC. Translated, it gives CAISESRGQIYGYTF.

This clonotype came up many times. The chain has TRBV24-1 and TRBJ1-1; 7 bases are shared with TRBD1. This CDR3 contains 15 residues. V shed 3 bases, J shed 2 bases, and the junction held 5 bases outside the gene matches. Germline assignment: CDR1 KGHDR and CDR2 SFDVKD. The CDR3 protein is CATSDPRDSNTEAFF. In nucleotides, the CDR3 is TGTGCCACCAGTGATCCCCGGGACAGTAACACTGAAGCTTTCTTT.

Ten or more counts support this clonotype. The chain couples TRBV28 to TRBJ1-1; D gene unclear. Germline CDR1 and CDR2: MDHEN and SYDVKM. The V gene lost 7 bases and the J gene lost 3 bases, with 18 bases spanning the gap. This CDR3 region has 15 residues. In DNA, the CDR3 is TGTGCCAGCACATTCTCCGGGATGGAGTACACTGAAGCTTTCTTT. It encodes CASTFSGMEYTEAFF. The complete variable domain, with remaining parts taken from reference TRBV28 and TRBJ1-1, reads DVKVTQSSRYLVKRTGEKVFLECVQDMDHENMFWYRQDPGLGLRLIYFSYDVKMKEKGDIPEGYSVSREKKERFSLILESASTNQTSMYLCASTFSGMEYTEAFFGQGTRLTVV.

V and J are TRBV2 and TRBJ2-3; D is perhaps TRBD1 (6 bases). V dropped 7 bases and J dropped 5 bases, with 13 bases sitting between them. This CDR3 has 13 residues. Germline-derived CDR1 and CDR2 are SNHLY and FYNNEI. CDR3 DNA: TGTGCCAGCAATTTAATACAGGGAGATACGCAGTATTTT. Protein: CASNLIQGDTQYF.

A note on this clonotype: One base away lies a much larger clone, so this may be a sequencing read error. V usage is TRBV5-4 and J usage is TRBJ2-2; TRBD2 aligns across 10 bases. The CDR3 has 16 residues. V dropped 2 bases and J dropped 0; count of bases not matched to a gene: 1. Looked up from germline, CDR1 is SGHNT and CDR2 is YYREEE (reference sequence). The DNA for the CDR3 is TGTGCCAGCAGCTTAGCGGGGGGGGCGAACACCGGGGAGCTGTTTTTT. Residues: CASSLAGGANTGELFF.

This chain links TRBV20-1 with TRBJ2-2; the match to TRBD1 covers 8 bases. The germline CDR1 and CDR2 sequences are DFQATT and SNEGSKA (reference sequence). Unmatched junction bases numbered 6, after V lost 2 bases and J lost 7 bases. The CDR3 totals 14 residues. CDR3 residues: CSARSPQGDGELFF. The DNA of the CDR3 is TGCAGTGCTAGAAGCCCACAGGGGGACGGGGAGCTGTTTTTT.

The gene calls are TRBV7-2 and TRBJ1-1; TRBD1 is a possible D gene (5 bases). The germline V gene has CDR1 SGHTA and CDR2 FQGNSA. This CDR3 has 15 amino acids. Trimming removed 1 base from V and 1 base from J, with 10 bases in between. The CDR3 region has the DNA TGTGCCAGCAGCTTAGGCTGGGGCTCGAACACTGAAGCTTTCTTT. Translated, it gives CASSLGWGSNTEAFF.

V gene TRBV4-2 combines with J gene TRBJ1-1, with D perhaps matching TRBD1 (5 bases). Trimming pared 4 bases from V and 5 bases from J, leaving 14 bases between. Looked up from germline, CDR1 is LGHNA and CDR2 is YNFKEQ. The CDR3 has 14 amino acids. The DNA of the CDR3 is TGTGCCAGCAGCCCCCATACCGGGGGTACTGAAGCTTTCTTT. Protein product: CASSPHTGGTEAFF.

The rearrangement links TRBV28 to TRBJ1-2; 9 bases agree with TRBD1. J gave up 7 bases and V 5 bases, and 8 bases lay outside the gene matches. The germline V gene has CDR1 MDHEN and CDR2 SYDVKM. The CDR3 length is 14 residues. The CDR3 spells CASSPTGGGPGYTF. The CDR3 DNA sequence: TGTGCCAGCAGTCCTACAGGGGGCGGACCTGGCTACACCTTC.

At least ten counts were recorded for this clonotype. This chain uses TRBV11-3 with TRBJ2-7; D is perhaps TRBD1 (5 bases). Germline-derived CDR1 and CDR2 are SGHNT and YENEEA. Trimming removed 5 bases at V and 0 bases at J, with 20 bases between. The CDR3 is 17 residues long. In DNA, the CDR3 is TGTGCCAGCAGCCCCCCCCGTTCAGGGTTCGTCTCCTACGAGCAGTACTTC. Encoded protein: CASSPPRSGFVSYEQYF.

The chain carries TRBV5-4 and TRBJ2-2; no firm D call. Trimming took off 0 bases at V and 6 bases at J, with 12 bases between the two ends. This CDR3 comprises 15 residues. Per the germline V gene, CDR1 is SGHNT and CDR2 is YYREEE (reference sequence). The CDR3 protein is CASSLDGVEAGELFF. The CDR3 DNA reads as TGTGCCAGCAGCTTGGATGGGGTAGAGGCCGGGGAGCTGTTTTTT.

This clonotype was counted only a few times. The genes are TRBV2 and TRBJ2-1; 7 bases are a match to TRBD2. CDR3 length equals 17 residues. V shed 5 bases, J shed 2 bases, and the junction held 12 bases outside the gene matches. CDR1 and CDR2 (germline): SNHLY, FYNNEI. This CDR3 reads CASSHPGEGRPYNEQFF. The CDR3 DNA reads TGTGCCAGCAGTCATCCGGGGGAGGGGCGGCCCTACAATGAGCAGTTCTTC.

There are many counts of this clonotype. J is TRBJ2-7 and V is TRBV11-2; D possibly corresponds to TRBD1 (6 bases). Germline loops: CDR1 SGHAT, CDR2 FQNNGV. Trimming removed 3 bases at V and 7 bases at J, with 7 bases between. The CDR3 is 11 residues long. CDR3 sequence: CASSFTGEQYF. CDR3 coding DNA: TGTGCCAGCAGCTTCACAGGGGAGCAGTACTTC.

The chain carries TRBV6-2 or TRBV6-3 and TRBJ2-2; D is unclear. Germline lookup yields CDR1 MNHEY and CDR2 SVGEGT. The CDR3 sequence is 15 residues long. Trimming stripped 0 bases from V and 2 bases from J, with 7 bases between. For the CDR3, the DNA is TGTGCCAGCAGTTACTCGCCGAAAAACACCGGGGAGCTGTTTTTT. It yields the protein CASSYSPKNTGELFF.

This clonotype was counted many times. The chain joins TRBV30 to TRBJ2-7; D possibly corresponds to TRBD2 (6 bases). Trimming removed 0 bases at V and 5 bases at J, with 14 bases between. The length of the CDR3 is 14 residues. Looked up from germline, CDR1 is GTSNPN and CDR2 is SVGIG (reference sequence). The CDR3 DNA reads as TGTGCCTGGAGTGTACAAGGAGGGAGGAACGAGCAGTACTTC. Its protein is CAWSVQGGRNEQYF.

This clonotype was seen only a few times. Its ends do not fully match the called genes, so a read error is possible. The V call is TRBV19, the J call TRBJ1-1, with 9 bases aligning to TRBD1. Per germline, CDR1 LNHDA and CDR2 SQIVND (reference sequence). There are 15 residues in the CDR3. In nucleotides, the CDR3 is TGTGTCAGTAGTACGCAGACAGGGGGGAACACTGAAGCTTTCTTT. It encodes CVSSTQTGGNTEAFF.

This clonotype was observed many times. The chain carries TRBV7-3 and TRBJ2-3; D uncertain. The V gene lost 0 bases and the J gene lost 0 bases, with 4 bases spanning the gap. The CDR3 is made up of 14 amino acids. CDR1 is SGHTA and CDR2 is FQGTGA in the germline V gene. The DNA for the CDR3 is TGTGCCAGCAGCTTAACAGCGAGCACAGATACGCAGTATTTT. Translated, it gives CASSLTASTDTQYF.

This clonotype has a handful of counts. The genes are TRBV11-3 and TRBJ1-3; D gene ambiguous. Looked up from germline, CDR1 is SGHNT and CDR2 is YENEEA. V lost 2 bases and J lost 2, with 4 bases in between. The CDR3 covers 13 residues. CDR3 region: CASSLNAGNTIYF. CDR3 sequence (DNA): TGTGCCAGCAGCTTAAACGCTGGAAACACCATATATTTT. Drawing the rest from reference TRBV11-3 and TRBJ1-3, the complete variable domain is EAGVVQSPRYKIIEKKQPVAFWCNPISGHNTLYWYLQNLGQGPELLIRYENEEAVDDSQLPKDRFSAERLKGVDSTLKIQPAELGDSAVYLCASSLNAGNTIYFGEGSWLTVV.

V is TRBV20-1 and J is TRBJ2-7, with 7 positions matching TRBD2. J lost 7 bases, V lost 4 bases, and 13 bases had no gene match. The germline V gene has CDR1 DFQATT and CDR2 SNEGSKA (reference sequence). CDR3 length: 14 amino acids. CDR3 DNA sequence: TGCAGTGCTATGACGGGAGGCCCTCCGGGGGAGCAGTACTTC. This codes for CSAMTGGPPGEQYF.

This clonotype was detected ten times or more. The chain joins TRBV27 to TRBJ2-7, with 12 bases identical to TRBD1. V was clipped by 7 bases and J by 0 bases; unmatched bases: 16. Germline V gene sequence: CDR1 MNHEY, CDR2 SMNVEV (reference sequence). CDR3 length equals 19 residues. CDR3 sequence reads: CASTSRDRGLAGYSYEQYF. The DNA of the CDR3 is TGTGCCAGCACCAGCAGGGACAGGGGGCTAGCGGGGTACTCCTACGAGCAGTACTTC.

This clonotype was counted many times. The chain links TRBV12-3 or TRBV12-4 to TRBJ2-7, with 11 positions matching TRBD2. CDR3 size: 14 residues. Germline trimming cut 6 bases from V and 2 bases from J; bases unmatched to any gene: 3. CDR3 region: CASSVTSGTYEQYF. The CDR3 nucleotides read TGTGCCAGCAGCGTGACTAGCGGGACCTACGAGCAGTACTTC.

This chain joins TRBV25-1 and TRBJ2-2, with TRBD2 identical over 7 bases. This CDR3 is built from 14 residues. Germline loops: CDR1 MGHDK, CDR2 SYGVNS. Unmatched junction bases numbered 6, after V lost 1 base and J lost 10 bases. The CDR3 loop is CASSESGGPAELFF. The CDR3 DNA follows: TGTGCCAGCAGTGAATCGGGGGGTCCCGCGGAGCTGTTTTTT.

This clonotype was observed many times. V is TRBV20-1 and J is TRBJ2-7; 12 positions match TRBD2. The CDR3 is 15 amino acids. With 5 bases clipped from V and 6 bases from J, the junction kept 11 bases outside the gene matches. Germline V lookup: CDR1 DFQATT, CDR2 SNEGSKA (reference sequence). CDR3 coding DNA: TGCAGTGCTTCTCGACTAGCGGGAGCCCGGGGCGAGCAGTACTTC. It is translated as CSASRLAGARGEQYF.